One and the same sample provided the 20 T cell receptor beta chains below, sequenced in a study of human T cells and chemical hapten exposure. Sample time point: patch test 1, 2 weeks after DPC sensitization. Treatment: therapeutic diphenylcyclopropenone sensitization with weekly scalp DPC. TCRdb called the RACE reads again in MiXCR, with one record for every CDR3 protein. The table records around 99,000 distinct CDR3 sequences, 9.5% to 15% of them present only once. The source material was whole blood, sampled in connection with sensitization to the hapten diphenylcyclopropenone (DPC). These receptors all stem from a woman in her 40s with alopecia areata. Some clones in this sample may be carry-over from other donors' samples.

This clonotype was detected ten times or more. This chain connects TRBV27 to TRBJ2-6; 9 positions agree with TRBD1. The CDR3 covers 14 residues. The germline CDR1 and CDR2 sequences are MNHEY and SMNVEV (reference sequence). V trimming: 6 bases; J trimming: 6 bases; junction bases outside the gene matches: 3. CDR3 coding DNA: TGTGCCAGCAGCTGGACAGGGGCGGCCAACGTCCTGACTTTC. Translating it yields CASSWTGAANVLTF.

This clonotype came up a few times. The chain recombines TRBV29-1 with TRBJ2-2, with 14 positions matching TRBD2. Germline V gene data show CDR1 as SQVTM and CDR2 as ANQGSEA. J gave up 3 bases and V 6 bases, and 12 bases lay outside the gene matches. This CDR3 has 18 residues. The CDR3 reads CSVPAGTSGSSYTGELFF. Written as DNA, the CDR3 is TGCAGCGTCCCCGCCGGGACTAGCGGGAGTTCGTACACCGGGGAGCTGTTTTTT.

The chain links TRBV12-3 or TRBV12-4 to TRBJ1-5; D is possibly TRBD1 (5 bases). The CDR3 sequence is 15 residues long. V lost 6 bases to trimming and J lost 0 bases, with 12 bases between them. Written as DNA, the CDR3 is TGTGCCAGCAGATACGACAGCCTTAGCAATCAGCCCCAGCATTTT. This codes for CASRYDSLSNQPQHF.

In this sample, this clonotype turned up a few times. The chain couples TRBV11-2 to TRBJ2-3, with TRBD2 identical over 8 bases. This CDR3 comprises 17 residues. Germline CDR1 SGHAT, CDR2 FQNNGV. V shed 1 base and J 0 bases; nucleotides not matched to a gene: 6. CDR3 residues: CASSLGAGGTSTDTQYF. The CDR3 DNA is TGTGCCAGCAGCTTAGGGGCGGGGGGAACTAGCACAGATACGCAGTATTTT.

This clonotype showed up just a few times. The gene calls are TRBV18 and TRBJ2-7, with TRBD1 as a possible D gene (7 bases). The CDR3 is 15 amino acids. The V gene lost 4 bases and the J gene lost 0 bases, with 13 bases spanning the gap. From germline, CDR1 is KGHSH and CDR2 LQKENI. CDR3 amino acids: CASSRGDSSSYEQYF. The DNA of the CDR3 is TGTGCCAGCTCACGGGGGGACAGTAGCTCCTACGAGCAGTACTTC. Complete variable domain (other parts from reference TRBV18 and TRBJ2-7): NAGVMQNPRHLVRRRGQEARLRCSPMKGHSHVYWYRQLPEEGLKFMVYLQKENIIDESGMPKERFSAEFPKEGPSILRIQQVVRGDSAAYFCASSRGDSSSYEQYFGPGTRLTVT.

This clonotype appeared many times. The chain employs TRBV7-2 and TRBJ2-6; D might be TRBD2 (5 bases). The CDR3 is 17 residues long. Trimming removed 1 base from V and 4 bases from J, with 14 bases in between. In germline, CDR1 is SGHTA, CDR2 FQGNSA. CDR3 DNA: TGTGCCAGCAGCTTAGAGGGTGCGGGCCGCGGGGCCAACGTCCTGACTTTC. It specifies CASSLEGAGRGANVLTF.

The genes are TRBV6-1 and TRBJ1-5; 7 positions match TRBD1. Trimming took 4 bases from V and 2 from J; bases not matched to a gene: 5. Germline assignment: CDR1 MNHNS and CDR2 SASEGT. The CDR3 totals 15 residues. The CDR3 nucleotides are TGTGCCAGCAGTGGGCAGGGGGGACGCAATCAGCCCCAGCATTTT. Its protein is CASSGQGGRNQPQHF.

This clonotype was picked up many times. The chain uses TRBV7-9 and TRBJ2-1; 10 nucleotides match TRBD2. The junction had 4 bases not matched to a gene; V was cut back by 4 bases and J by 4 bases. The CDR3 is 15 amino acids. Germline V gene sequence: CDR1 SEHNR, CDR2 FQNEAQ (reference sequence). The CDR3: CASSSGLADYNEQFF. The CDR3, as DNA: TGTGCCAGCAGCTCCGGACTAGCGGATTACAATGAGCAGTTCTTC. The entire variable domain, with the rest obtained from reference TRBV7-9 and TRBJ2-1, is as follows: DTGVSQNPRHKITKRGQNVTFRCDPISEHNRLYWYRQTLGQGPEFLTYFQNEAQLEKSRLLSDRFSAERPKGSFSTLEIQRTEQGDSAMYLCASSSGLADYNEQFFGPGTRLTVL.

This clonotype was counted only a few times. V and J are TRBV3-1 and TRBJ2-5, with D possibly TRBD2 on 6 matching bases. Germline V CDR1 and CDR2: LGHDT, YNNKEL (reference sequence). Trimming removed 4 bases at V and 9 bases at J, with 12 bases between. CDR3 length: 12 amino acids. CDR3 region: CASSPTGGAQYF. The CDR3 nucleotides are TGTGCCAGCAGCCCCACGGGCGGGGCCCAGTACTTC.

This clonotype has only a few counts. The chain links TRBV18 to TRBJ2-7; 10 positions agree with TRBD1. The CDR3 runs to 15 residues. Germline CDR1 KGHSH, CDR2 LQKENI. Trimming removed 1 base from V and 6 bases from J; junction bases left unmatched: 6. The CDR3 DNA follows: TGTGCCAGCTCACCACTCGGGACAGGGGCCTTCGAGCAGTACTTC. It specifies CASSPLGTGAFEQYF. Using reference TRBV18 and TRBJ2-7 for the parts outside the CDR3, the full variable domain is NAGVMQNPRHLVRRRGQEARLRCSPMKGHSHVYWYRQLPEEGLKFMVYLQKENIIDESGMPKERFSAEFPKEGPSILRIQQVVRGDSAAYFCASSPLGTGAFEQYFGPGTRLTVT.

This chain joins TRBV7-2 and TRBJ2-3, with a weak D call TRBD2 (5 bases). Germline-derived CDR1 and CDR2 are SGHTA and FQGNSA. The V end lost 0 bases, the J end lost 6 bases, and 13 bases lay between the germline ends. There are 15 residues in the CDR3. CDR3 DNA: TGTGCCAGCAGCTTAGCCCGGGAAAGACACGATACGCAGTATTTT. It specifies CASSLARERHDTQYF.

This clonotype appeared many times. The rearrangement joins TRBV7-6 to TRBJ2-7, with a possible D match to TRBD1 (6 bases). This CDR3 spans 15 amino acids. V lost 2 bases and J 7 bases, leaving 18 bases between the germline ends. Germline V lookup: CDR1 SGHVS, CDR2 FNYEAQ. The DNA of the CDR3 is TGTGCCAGCAGCTTACCCCCTGAACAGGGACGGGAGCAGTACTTC. Encoded protein: CASSLPPEQGREQYF.

This clonotype was counted many times. The chain links TRBV30 to TRBJ2-7; 12 positions agree with TRBD2. V lost 3 bases to trimming and J lost 5 bases; unmatched junction nucleotides: 8. CDR3 length: 15 amino acids. Looked up from germline, CDR1 is GTSNPN and CDR2 is SVGIG (reference sequence). CDR3: CAWREKGLAGNEQYF. The CDR3 DNA is TGTGCCTGGAGAGAAAAAGGACTAGCGGGAAACGAGCAGTACTTC.

This clonotype was counted between two and nine times. CDR3 sequence reads: CASSLAPGRQPQHF. The CDR3 coding sequence is TGTGCCAGCAGCTTAGCACCGGGGAGGCAGCCCCAGCATTTT. The V gene is TRBV7-2, the J gene TRBJ1-5; D unclear. V was pared by 0 bases and J by 7 bases, with 10 bases between. The germline gives CDR1 SGHTA, CDR2 FQGNSA. The CDR3 covers 14 residues.

This clonotype was seen more than once but under ten times. The chain joins TRBV24-1 to TRBJ2-7, with 9 bases identical to TRBD1. Germline V gene sequence: CDR1 KGHDR, CDR2 SFDVKD. J was trimmed by 2 bases and V by 2 bases; bases with no gene match: 3. There are 15 residues in the CDR3. CDR3 region: CATSDSGTGTYEQYF. CDR3 DNA sequence: TGTGCCACCAGTGATTCCGGGACAGGGACCTACGAGCAGTACTTC.

The chain combines TRBV12-3 or TRBV12-4 with TRBJ2-5; D is unclear. The CDR3 sequence is 13 residues long. The V gene lost 2 bases and the J gene lost 1 base, with 5 bases spanning the gap. The CDR3 nucleotides are TGTGCCAGCAGTTTAAGGCGCCAAGAGACCCAGTACTTC. This gives the protein CASSLRRQETQYF.

Remarks on this clonotype: A read error is possible here, since a much larger clone lies one base away. V usage is TRBV6-6 and J usage is TRBJ2-7, with D possibly TRBD2 on 6 matching bases. With 5 bases removed from V and 10 bases from J, the gap between germline ends came to 18 bases. Germline V gives CDR1 MNHNY, CDR2 SVGAGI (reference sequence). This CDR3 has 13 residues. The CDR3 region is CASSRMGGMDQYF. The CDR3 region has the DNA TGTGCCAGCAGTCGAATGGGCGGGATGGACCAGTACTTC.

This clonotype was counted a few times. This chain links TRBV7-3 with TRBJ2-1, with unresolved D. This CDR3 comprises 14 residues. Germline V lookup: CDR1 SGHTA, CDR2 FQGTGA. Trimming removed 5 bases at V and 1 base at J, with 9 bases between. The CDR3 loop is CASSPELSYNEQFF. CDR3 coding DNA: TGTGCCAGCAGCCCGGAATTATCCTACAATGAGCAGTTCTTC.

The rearrangement joins TRBV25-1 to TRBJ2-7; D is undetermined. V shed 6 bases and J shed 5 bases, with 8 bases lying between them. The CDR3 has 11 residues. Germline CDR1 and CDR2: MGHDK and SYGVNS. DNA for the CDR3: TGTGCCAGCAGGCTCTTTGACGAGCAGTACTTC. This codes for CASRLFDEQYF.

In this sample, this clonotype turned up many times. The rearrangement links TRBV24-1 to TRBJ1-4, with D perhaps matching TRBD1 (5 bases). Germline V gene lookup returns CDR1 KGHDR and CDR2 SFDVKD. The CDR3 extends over 16 amino acids. With 2 bases removed from V and 8 bases from J, the gap between germline ends came to 17 bases. The CDR3 here is CATSDSAGTLREKLFF. The CDR3 DNA reads as TGTGCCACCAGTGATTCCGCCGGGACCCTGAGGGAAAAACTGTTTTTT.